This TCR beta chain appears in the sequencing data of a study of blood T cell repertoires in COVID-19. The CDR3 contains 15 residues. Germline CDR1 is MGHRA and CDR2 is YSYEKL. V gave up 2 bases and J gave up 1 base; unmatched junction bases: 4. Generated by immunoSEQ multiplex PCR, the TCRdb table keeps only in-frame clones and is missing some. The sample records approximately 300,000 clones, about 87% being singletons. Source material: PBMCs or T cells enriched from blood (not recorded which). The sequence was collected from a woman under 40 who had recovered from COVID-19. The J gene is TRBJ1-1, the V gene TRBV4-1; 7 bases are a match to TRBD1. The CDR3 nucleotides are TGCGCCAGCAGCCAACTGACAGGGCCGAACACTGAAGCTTTCTTT. Translated, it gives CASSQLTGPNTEAFF.